This T cell receptor (beta chain) was captured by sequencing in a study of PD-L1 blockade in urothelial cancer. The data were produced by immunoSEQ multiplex PCR, yet TCRdb's version contains in-frame clones alone and is incomplete. In the table there are about 36,000 clones, about a third of which are singletons. The ends were cut back, 5 bases at V and 7 bases at J, with 16 bases in the middle. CDR3 length equals 14 residues. CDR1 and CDR2 from the germline V gene are SGHRS and YFSETQ. Material: tumor tissue, obtained before atezolizumab (anti-PD-L1) treatment. This clonotype originated in a man aged 60 to 75 with urothelial cancer. V is TRBV5-1 and J is TRBJ2-1; either TRBD1 or TRBD2 may fit D (6 bases each). CDR3 sequence: CASSHRGVENEQFF. The CDR3 DNA reads TGCGCCAGCAGTCATAGGGGGGTCGAAAATGAGCAGTTCTTC.